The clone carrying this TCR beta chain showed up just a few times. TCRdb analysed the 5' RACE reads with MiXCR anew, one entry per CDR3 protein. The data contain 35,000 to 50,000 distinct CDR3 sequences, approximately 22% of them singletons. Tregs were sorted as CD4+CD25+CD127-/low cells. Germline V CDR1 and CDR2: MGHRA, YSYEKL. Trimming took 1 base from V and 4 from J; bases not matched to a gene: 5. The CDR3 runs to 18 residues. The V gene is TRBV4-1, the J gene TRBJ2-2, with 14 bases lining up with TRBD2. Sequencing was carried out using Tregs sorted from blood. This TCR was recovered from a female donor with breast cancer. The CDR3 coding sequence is TGCGCCAGCAGCCAAGGGGGACTAGCGGGAGTGGGCACCGGGGAGCTGTTTTTT. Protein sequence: CASSQGGLAGVGTGELFF.